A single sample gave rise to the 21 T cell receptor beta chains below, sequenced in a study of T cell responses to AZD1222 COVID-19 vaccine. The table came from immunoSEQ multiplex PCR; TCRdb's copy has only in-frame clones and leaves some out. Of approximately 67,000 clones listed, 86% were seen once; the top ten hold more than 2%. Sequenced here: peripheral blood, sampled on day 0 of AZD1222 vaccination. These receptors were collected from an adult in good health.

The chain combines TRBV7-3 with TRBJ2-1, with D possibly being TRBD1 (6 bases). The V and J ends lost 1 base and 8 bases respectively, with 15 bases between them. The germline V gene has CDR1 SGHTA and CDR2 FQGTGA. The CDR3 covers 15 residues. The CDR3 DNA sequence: TGTGCCAGCAGCTTAAATGGACCAGGGGCTTATGAGCAGTTCTTC. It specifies CASSLNGPGAYEQFF.

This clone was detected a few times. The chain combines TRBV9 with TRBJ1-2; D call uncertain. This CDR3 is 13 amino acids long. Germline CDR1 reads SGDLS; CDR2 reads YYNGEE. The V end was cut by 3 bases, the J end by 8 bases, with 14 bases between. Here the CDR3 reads CASSAKAREGYTF. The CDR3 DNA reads TGTGCCAGCAGCGCGAAAGCCCGAGAGGGCTACACCTTC.

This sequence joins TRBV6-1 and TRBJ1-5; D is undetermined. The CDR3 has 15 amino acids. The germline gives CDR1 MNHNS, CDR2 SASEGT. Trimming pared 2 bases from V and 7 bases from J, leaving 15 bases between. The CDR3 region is CASSETPAAEQPQHF. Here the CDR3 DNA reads TGTGCCAGCAGTGAAACCCCCGCGGCGGAACAGCCCCAGCATTTT.

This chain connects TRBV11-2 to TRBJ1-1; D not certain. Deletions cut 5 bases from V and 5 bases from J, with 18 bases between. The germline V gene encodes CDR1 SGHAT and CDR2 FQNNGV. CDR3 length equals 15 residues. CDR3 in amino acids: CASSPRPWGKTEAFF. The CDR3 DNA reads TGTGCCAGCAGCCCCCGACCGTGGGGAAAGACTGAAGCTTTCTTT.

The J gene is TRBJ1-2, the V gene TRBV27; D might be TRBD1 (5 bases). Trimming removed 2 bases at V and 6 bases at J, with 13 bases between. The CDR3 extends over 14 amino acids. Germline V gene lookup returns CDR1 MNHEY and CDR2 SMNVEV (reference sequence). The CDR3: CASSLTAGRDGYTF. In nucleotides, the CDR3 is TGTGCCAGCAGTTTAACGGCAGGGCGGGATGGCTACACCTTC.

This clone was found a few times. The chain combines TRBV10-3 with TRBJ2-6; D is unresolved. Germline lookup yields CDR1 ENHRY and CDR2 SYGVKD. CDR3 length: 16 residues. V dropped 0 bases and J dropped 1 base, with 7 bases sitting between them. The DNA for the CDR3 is TGTGCCATCAGTGAGTCGGGGTTGTCTGGGGCCAACGTCCTGACTTTC. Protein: CAISESGLSGANVLTF.

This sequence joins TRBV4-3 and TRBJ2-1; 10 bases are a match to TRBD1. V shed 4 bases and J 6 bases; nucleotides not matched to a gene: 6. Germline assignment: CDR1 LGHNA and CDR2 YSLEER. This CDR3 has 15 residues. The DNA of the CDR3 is TGCGCCAGCAGCCCTCCGGGGACAGGGGCCAATGAGCAGTTCTTC. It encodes CASSPPGTGANEQFF.

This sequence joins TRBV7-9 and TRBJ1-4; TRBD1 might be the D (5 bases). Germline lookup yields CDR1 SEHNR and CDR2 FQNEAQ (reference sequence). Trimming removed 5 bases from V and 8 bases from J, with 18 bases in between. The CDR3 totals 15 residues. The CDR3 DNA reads TGTGCCAGCAGCATCTCGGGGGAGGAGGTAGAAAAACTGTTTTTT. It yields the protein CASSISGEEVEKLFF.

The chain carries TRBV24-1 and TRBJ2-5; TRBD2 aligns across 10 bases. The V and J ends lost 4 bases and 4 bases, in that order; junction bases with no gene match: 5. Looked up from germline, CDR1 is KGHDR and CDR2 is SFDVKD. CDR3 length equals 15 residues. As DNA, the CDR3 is TGTGCCACCAGTGACCCCCTAGCGGGAGCAGAGACCCAGTACTTC. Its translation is CATSDPLAGAETQYF.

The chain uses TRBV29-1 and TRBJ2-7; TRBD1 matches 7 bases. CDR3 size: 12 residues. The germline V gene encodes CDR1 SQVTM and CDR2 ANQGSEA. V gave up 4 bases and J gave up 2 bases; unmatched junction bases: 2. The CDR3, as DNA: TGCAGCGTTGGAACAGGGGCCTACGAGCAGTACTTC. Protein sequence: CSVGTGAYEQYF.

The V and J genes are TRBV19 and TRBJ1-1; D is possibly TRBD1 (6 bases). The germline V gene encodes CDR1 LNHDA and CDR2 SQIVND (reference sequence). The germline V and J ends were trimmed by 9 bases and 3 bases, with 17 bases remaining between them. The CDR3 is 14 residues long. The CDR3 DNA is TGTGCCAGCGGGGGCTCGGGTGTGGACACTGAAGCTTTCTTT. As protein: CASGGSGVDTEAFF.

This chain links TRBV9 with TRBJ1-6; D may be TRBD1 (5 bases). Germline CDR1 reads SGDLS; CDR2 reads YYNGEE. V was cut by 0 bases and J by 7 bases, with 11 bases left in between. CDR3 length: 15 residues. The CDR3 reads CASSVATDGNSPLHF. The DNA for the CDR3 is TGTGCCAGCAGCGTAGCGACAGACGGGAATTCACCCCTCCACTTT.

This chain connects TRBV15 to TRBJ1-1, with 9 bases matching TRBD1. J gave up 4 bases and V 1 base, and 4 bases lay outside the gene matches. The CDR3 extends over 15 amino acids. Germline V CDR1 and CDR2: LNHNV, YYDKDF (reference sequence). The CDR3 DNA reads TGTGCCACCAGCAGAGGGACAGGGGTGGGCACTGAAGCTTTCTTT. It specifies CATSRGTGVGTEAFF.

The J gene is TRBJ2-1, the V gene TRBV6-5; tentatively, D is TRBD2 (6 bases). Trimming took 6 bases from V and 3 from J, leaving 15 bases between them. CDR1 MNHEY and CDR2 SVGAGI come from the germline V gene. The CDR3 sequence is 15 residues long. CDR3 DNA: TGTGCCAGCAGCAACGGAGCTAGCGACTACAATGAGCAGTTCTTC. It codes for CASSNGASDYNEQFF.

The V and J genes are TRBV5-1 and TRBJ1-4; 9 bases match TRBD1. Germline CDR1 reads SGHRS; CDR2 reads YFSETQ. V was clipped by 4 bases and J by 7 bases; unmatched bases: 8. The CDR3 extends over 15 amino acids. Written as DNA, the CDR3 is TGCGCCAGCAGCCCAGAACCGGGACAGGGTGAAAAACTGTTTTTT. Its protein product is CASSPEPGQGEKLFF.

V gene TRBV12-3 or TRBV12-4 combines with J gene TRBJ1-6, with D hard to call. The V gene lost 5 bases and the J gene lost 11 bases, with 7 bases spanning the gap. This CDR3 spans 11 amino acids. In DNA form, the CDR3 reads TGTGCCAGCAGTACGTACCCACCCCTCCACTTT. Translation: CASSTYPPLHF.

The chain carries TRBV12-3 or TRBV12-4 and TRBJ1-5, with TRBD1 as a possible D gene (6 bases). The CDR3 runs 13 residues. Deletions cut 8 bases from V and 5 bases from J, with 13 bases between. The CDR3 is CASGTGSHQPQHF. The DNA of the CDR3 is TGTGCCAGCGGCACAGGGAGTCATCAGCCCCAGCATTTT.

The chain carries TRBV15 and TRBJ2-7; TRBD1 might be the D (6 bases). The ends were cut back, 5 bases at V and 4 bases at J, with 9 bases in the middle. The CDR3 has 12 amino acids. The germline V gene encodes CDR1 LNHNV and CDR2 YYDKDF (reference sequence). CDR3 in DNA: TGTGCCACCAGCCAACAGGGATACGAGCAGTACTTC. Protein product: CATSQQGYEQYF.

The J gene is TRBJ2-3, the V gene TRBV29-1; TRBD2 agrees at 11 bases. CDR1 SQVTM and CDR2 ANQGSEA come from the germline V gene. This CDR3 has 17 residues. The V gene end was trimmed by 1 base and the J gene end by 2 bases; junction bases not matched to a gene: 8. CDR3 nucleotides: TGCAGCGTTGAAGGGCCCGGGACTAGCGGTAACACAGATACGCAGTATTTT. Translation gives CSVEGPGTSGNTDTQYF.

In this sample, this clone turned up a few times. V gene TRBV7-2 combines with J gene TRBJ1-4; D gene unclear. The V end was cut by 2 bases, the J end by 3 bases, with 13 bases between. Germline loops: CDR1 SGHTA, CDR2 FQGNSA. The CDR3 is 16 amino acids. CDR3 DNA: TGTGCCAGCAGCTTAAGTCGAGGAGCCCCTAATGAAAAACTGTTTTTT. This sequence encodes CASSLSRGAPNEKLFF.

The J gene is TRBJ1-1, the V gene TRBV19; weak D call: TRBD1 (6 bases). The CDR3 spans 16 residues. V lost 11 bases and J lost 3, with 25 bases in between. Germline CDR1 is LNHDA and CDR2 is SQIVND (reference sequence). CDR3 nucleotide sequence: TGTGCCTCATGCAGGGGCGGGTTCTCGTGGGACACTGAAGCTTTCTTT. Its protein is CASCRGGFSWDTEAFF.